This TCR beta chain was obtained from a study of blood T cell repertoires in COVID-19. Study details: Donors in the United States, Italy and Spain gave samples during acute or convalescent COVID-19. PBMCs, B-cell-depleted T cells, or T cells were the source of the cDNA or gDNA that made up the material.

Germline CDR1 reads SGHTA; CDR2 reads FQGNSA. The CDR3 runs to 14 residues. With 1 base removed from V and 0 bases from J, the gap between germline ends came to 4 bases. In the original processing: Amplifying reference gene primers gave estimates of nucleated cell counts. The data were produced by immunoSEQ multiplex PCR, yet TCRdb's version contains in-frame clones alone and is incomplete. V and J calls and clone size follow that table, whereas D and trimming were derived from the DNA. The sample yields 200,000 to 300,000 clones, 84% seen once. The sequence derives from a man between 60 and 75 years old with acute or convalescent COVID-19. Sequencing was carried out using peripheral blood. The chain joins TRBV7-2 to TRBJ2-1; D call uncertain. CDR3 region: CASSLDYSYNEQFF. The CDR3 DNA follows: TGTGCCAGCAGCTTAGACTACTCCTACAATGAGCAGTTCTTC.